This entry lists 19 T cell receptor beta chains sequenced from one sample in a study of technical replicates of blood from a handful of donors. Data came from immunoSEQ multiplex PCR; TCRdb stores just in-frame clones and leaves some out. There are about 80,000 clones in the sample; around 94% occur only once, and 0.38% lies in the top ten. The sample comprised T cells isolated from PBMCs. These receptors were obtained from a human donor in good health.

This clone was seen only once. The chain couples TRBV13 to TRBJ2-3; D is ambiguous. Trimming stripped 5 bases from V and 5 bases from J, with 17 bases between. Germline-derived CDR1 and CDR2 are PRHDT and FYEKMQ (reference sequence). This CDR3 region has 15 residues. CDR3 sequence: CASSQRRSQRDTQYF. The CDR3 nucleotides read TGTGCCAGCAGCCAGAGACGTAGTCAGCGAGATACGCAGTATTTT.

The rearrangement uses TRBV9 and TRBJ1-2, with D perhaps TRBD1 (5 bases). Germline V lookup: CDR1 SGDLS, CDR2 YYNGEE. The V end was cut by 4 bases, the J end by 4 bases, with 11 bases between. CDR3 length: 13 residues. For the CDR3, the DNA is TGTGCCAGCAGCATCGGACACCTCTATGGCTACACCTTC. As protein: CASSIGHLYGYTF.

The chain combines TRBV9 with TRBJ2-7, with 11 positions matching TRBD2. The J segment lost 1 base and the V segment lost 4 bases, leaving 4 bases of the junction unmatched. The CDR3 spans 15 residues. Germline V gene data show CDR1 as SGDLS and CDR2 as YYNGEE. The chain's CDR3 is CASSPGLADSYEQYF. CDR3 sequence (DNA): TGTGCCAGCAGCCCGGGACTAGCGGATTCCTACGAGCAGTACTTC.

The chain couples TRBV2 to TRBJ2-7; 9 bases are shared with TRBD1. Germline trimming cut 7 bases from V and 3 bases from J; bases unmatched to any gene: 4. The germline V gene has CDR1 SNHLY and CDR2 FYNNEI. The CDR3 has 13 residues. DNA for the CDR3: TGTGCCAGCATTCAGGGACAGGGCTACGAGCAGTACTTC. It encodes CASIQGQGYEQYF.

The chain uses TRBV11-2 and TRBJ2-1; weak D call: TRBD1 (5 bases). Germline V CDR1 and CDR2: SGHAT, FQNNGV. This CDR3 has 17 amino acids. V dropped 0 bases and J dropped 2 bases, with 14 bases sitting between them. The CDR3 protein is CASSLDVTGEPYNEQFF. The DNA of the CDR3 is TGTGCCAGCAGCTTAGATGTCACAGGAGAACCCTACAATGAGCAGTTCTTC.

The J gene is TRBJ2-7, the V gene TRBV4-1, with D tentatively TRBD1 (6 bases). This CDR3 is built from 15 residues. V lost 0 bases, J lost 3 bases, and 12 bases lay in between. Germline V gene lookup returns CDR1 MGHRA and CDR2 YSYEKL. CDR3 DNA sequence: TGCGCCAGCAGCCAAGAACGCGCGGACAGCTACGAGCAGTACTTC. This gives the protein CASSQERADSYEQYF.

This clone was observed a handful of times. The V call is TRBV6-1, the J call TRBJ1-2; no clear D gene. This CDR3 has 13 amino acids. The V and J ends lost 5 bases and 3 bases respectively, with 10 bases between them. In germline, CDR1 is MNHNS, CDR2 SASEGT. The DNA for the CDR3 is TGTGCCAGCAGTCCCGACGGGTACTATGGCTACACCTTC. Translated: CASSPDGYYGYTF.

The chain carries TRBV9 and TRBJ2-5, with D maybe TRBD2 (6 bases). V was trimmed by 5 bases and J by 1 base, leaving 24 bases between them. The CDR3 extends over 18 amino acids. The germline gives CDR1 SGDLS, CDR2 YYNGEE. DNA for the CDR3: TGTGCCAGCAGACGGAGGGAGAAAGGGGCCCACCTCCAAGAGACCCAGTACTTC. This encodes CASRRREKGAHLQETQYF.

This chain connects TRBV4-1 to TRBJ2-1; 16 nucleotides match TRBD2. The ends lost 4 bases at V and 10 bases at J; junction bases unmatched: 10. The CDR3 loop spans 17 amino acids. Germline CDR1 MGHRA, CDR2 YSYEKL. CDR3 sequence (DNA): TGCGCCAGCAGCCTTGCCGGGACTAGCGGGAGGGCGAGGGAGCAGTTCTTC. Translated: CASSLAGTSGRAREQFF.

The V gene is TRBV6-5, the J gene TRBJ1-5; D might be TRBD1 (6 bases). CDR1 and CDR2 (germline): MNHEY, SVGAGI. The CDR3 contains 14 residues. Between the trimmed V and J ends, which lost 5 bases and 6 bases, there was a span of 14 bases. CDR3 sequence reads: CASSQTIQGQPQHF. Here the CDR3 DNA reads TGTGCCAGCAGTCAGACCATACAGGGTCAGCCCCAGCATTTT.

The rearrangement links TRBV29-1 to TRBJ2-7; TRBD2 is a possible D gene (6 bases). The V and J ends lost 0 bases and 4 bases respectively, with 19 bases between them. The CDR3 has 16 residues. Germline CDR1 is SQVTM and CDR2 is ANQGSEA. CDR3 nucleotide sequence: TGCAGCGTTGAAGACCGGGTGGTGGGGGGTGGTTACGAGCAGTACTTC. Residues: CSVEDRVVGGGYEQYF.

The chain recombines TRBV4-1 with TRBJ2-1; weak D call: TRBD2 (6 bases). CDR3 length: 14 residues. Germline CDR1 MGHRA, CDR2 YSYEKL. Trimming removed 3 bases at V and 9 bases at J, with 15 bases between. CDR3 nucleotide sequence: TGCGCCAGCAGCCACTGGAGTACGGGGGTTGAGCAGTTCTTC. It is translated as CASSHWSTGVEQFF.

The chain carries TRBV4-1 and TRBJ1-2; no clear D. V was pared by 1 base and J by 6 bases, with 18 bases between. The CDR3 consists of 16 residues. The V gene's germline CDR1 is MGHRA and CDR2 YSYEKL. The CDR3 is CASSQGGGAVSHGYTF. As DNA, the CDR3 is TGCGCCAGCAGCCAAGGGGGAGGAGCAGTCAGCCATGGCTACACCTTC.

This sequence joins TRBV5-8 and TRBJ2-3; 8 nucleotides align to TRBD2. Germline-derived CDR1 and CDR2 are SGHTS and YDEGEE. The junction had 3 bases not matched to a gene; V was cut back by 0 bases and J by 3 bases. There are 15 residues in the CDR3. CDR3 residues: CASSLGSGNTDTQYF. In DNA form, the CDR3 reads TGTGCCAGCAGCTTGGGTAGCGGGAATACAGATACGCAGTATTTT.

The rearrangement uses TRBV30 and TRBJ1-2; no clear D gene. The ends were cut back, 0 bases at V and 0 bases at J, with 17 bases in the middle. Germline CDR1 reads GTSNPN; CDR2 reads SVGIG (reference sequence). CDR3 length: 17 amino acids. The CDR3: CAWSVTWGVTANYGYTF. The CDR3 DNA sequence: TGTGCCTGGAGTGTAACTTGGGGAGTTACCGCTAACTATGGCTACACCTTC.

J is TRBJ2-7 and V is TRBV9; 7 bases map to TRBD2. This CDR3 comprises 12 residues. Germline V CDR1 and CDR2: SGDLS, YYNGEE. The V and J ends lost 3 bases and 7 bases, in that order; junction bases with no gene match: 4. In DNA form, the CDR3 reads TGTGCCAGCAGCGCCCCCGGGAGGGAGCAGTACTTC. Translating it yields CASSAPGREQYF.

The J gene is TRBJ2-3, the V gene TRBV5-6; 7 bases map to TRBD1. CDR3 size: 15 residues. Germline loops: CDR1 SGHDT, CDR2 YYEEEE. V lost 2 bases to trimming and J lost 2 bases; unmatched junction nucleotides: 5. The CDR3 sequence is CASSLGQEDTDTQYF. The CDR3, as DNA: TGTGCCAGCAGCTTAGGACAGGAAGACACAGATACGCAGTATTTT. Combining the CDR3 with reference TRBV5-6 and TRBJ2-3 gives the whole variable domain DAGVTQSPTHLIKTRGQQVTLRCSPKSGHDTVSWYQQALGQGPQFIFQYYEEEERQRGNFPDRFSGHQFPNYSSELNVNALLLGDSALYLCASSLGQEDTDTQYFGPGTRLTVL.

This clone was observed a single time. J is TRBJ1-1 and V is TRBV6-1; a possible D gene is TRBD1 (5 bases). Germline assignment: CDR1 MNHNS and CDR2 SASEGT. V lost 0 bases to trimming and J lost 8 bases, with 10 bases between them. This CDR3 region has 13 residues. The CDR3 coding sequence is TGTGCCAGCAGTGAAGCGACAGTAAGGGAAGCTTTCTTT. As protein: CASSEATVREAFF.

The CDR3 loop is CAITKFSTGGDTEAFF. The CDR3 nucleotides are TGTGCCATCACTAAATTTTCTACAGGGGGTGACACTGAAGCTTTCTTT. The V and J genes are TRBV10-3 and TRBJ1-1; 8 bases are shared with TRBD1. V gave up 7 bases and J gave up 3 bases; unmatched junction bases: 13. The CDR3 covers 16 residues. Germline V gene lookup returns CDR1 ENHRY and CDR2 SYGVKD.